Following are 28 T cell receptor beta chains from one sample sequenced in a study of blood T cells in healthy people across ages. The authors ran a second PCR of 7 to 11 cycles using a sample-barcoded 5' primer and a J-beta primer mix. TCRdb reprocessed the 5' RACE reads via MiXCR and lists one record per CDR3 protein. The sample includes hundreds of thousands of distinct CDR3 sequences, 32% seen only once; the top ten take 15% to 17%. Sequenced input: blood. The origin of the receptors is a woman aged 80 or over in good health.

This chain links TRBV20-1 with TRBJ2-3; 16 bases match TRBD2. V lost 6 bases, J lost 4 bases, and 13 bases stayed unmatched. The CDR3 has 18 amino acids. CDR1 DFQATT and CDR2 SNEGSKA come from the germline V gene (reference sequence). The CDR3 nucleotides are TGCAGTGCAACGGGACTAGCGGGGGGGCGGAGGTATTCAGATACGCAGTATTTT. It codes for CSATGLAGGRRYSDTQYF.

This clonotype was observed a few times. With a much larger clone just one base away, this may be a read error. This chain uses TRBV7-3 with TRBJ2-1; 7 bases agree with TRBD1. Germline CDR1 is SGHTA and CDR2 is FQGTGA. With V trimmed by 1 base and J by 10 bases, 7 bases remained unmatched. The CDR3 has 14 residues. In nucleotides, the CDR3 is TGTGCCAGCAGCTTAAAAGGGGGCCGTGGAGAGCAGTTCTTC. It encodes CASSLKGGRGEQFF. Full variable domain (remainder filled in from reference TRBV7-3 and TRBJ2-1): GAGVSQTPSNKVTEKGKYVELRCDPISGHTALYWYRQSLGQGPEFLIYFQGTGAADDSGLPNDRFFAVRPEGSVSTLKIQRTERGDSAVYLCASSLKGGRGEQFFGPGTRLTVL.

V usage is TRBV15 and J usage is TRBJ2-5; no clear D gene. V lost 0 bases, J lost 3 bases, and 5 bases lay in between. This CDR3 spans 13 amino acids. The germline V gene has CDR1 LNHNV and CDR2 YYDKDF (reference sequence). CDR3 sequence (DNA): TGTGCCACCAGCAGAGACCCTAAAGAGACCCAGTACTTC. It translates to CATSRDPKETQYF.

This clonotype was picked up many times. The CDR3 DNA sequence: TGTGCCACCAGCACACATGACAGGGATGAGCAGTTCTTC. Residues: CATSTHDRDEQFF. J is TRBJ2-1 and V is TRBV15; 7 positions agree with TRBD1. Trimming took 4 bases from V and 8 from J; bases not matched to a gene: 5. CDR3 size: 13 residues. Germline V gene lookup returns CDR1 LNHNV and CDR2 YYDKDF (reference sequence). The whole variable domain, remainder taken from reference TRBV15 and TRBJ2-1, is DAMVIQNPRYQVTQFGKPVTLSCSQTLNHNVMYWYQQKSSQAPKLLFHYYDKDFNNEADTPDNFQSRRPNTSFCFLDIRSPGLGDTAMYLCATSTHDRDEQFFGPGTRLTVL.

This chain connects TRBV29-1 to TRBJ1-2; TRBD1 is a possible D gene (6 bases). The ends were cut back, 4 bases at V and 4 bases at J, with 16 bases in the middle. CDR1 is SQVTM, CDR2 ANQGSEA, per germline. There are 14 residues in the CDR3. The CDR3 spells CSVGFSGGAYGYTF. The CDR3 bases are TGCAGCGTTGGATTTTCTGGGGGGGCCTATGGCTACACCTTC.

Of note for this clonotype: Without the conserved terminal phenylalanine or tryptophan, this CDR3 likely stems from a read error. The rearrangement links TRBV20-1 to TRBJ2-3, with 11 bases that match TRBD2. The CDR3 runs 15 residues. Germline loops: CDR1 DFQATT, CDR2 SNEGSKA (reference sequence). After removal of 3 bases from V and 3 bases from J, the junction contained 5 bases not matched to a gene. CDR3: CSASTSGGRTDTQYL. CDR3 sequence (DNA): TGCAGTGCTAGTACTAGCGGGGGCCGTACAGATACGCAGTATTTG.

CDR3 residues: CSAPDRAAGNTIYF. CDR3 coding DNA: TGCAGTGCTCCGGACAGGGCGGCTGGAAACACCATATATTTT. V gene TRBV20-1 combines with J gene TRBJ1-3; 8 bases fit TRBD1. Trimming cost V 5 bases and J 2 bases; bases outside gene matches: 5. The CDR3 loop spans 14 amino acids. CDR1 is DFQATT and CDR2 is SNEGSKA in the germline V gene (reference sequence).

This clonotype was seen a few times. At one of its ends the junction is not consistent with the germline gene, which may arise from a read error. This sequence joins TRBV7-2 and TRBJ2-7, with a possible D match to TRBD2 (6 bases). CDR3 size: 12 residues. Germline CDR1 and CDR2: SGHTA and FQGNSA. CDR3 bases: TGTGCCTGCAGCTGGACGGGACTTCGGCAGTACTTC. It yields the protein CACSWTGLRQYF.

This CDR3 reads CAWGQGADSPLHF. The CDR3 nucleotides read TGTGCCTGGGGACAGGGTGCGGATTCACCCCTCCACTTT. V and J are TRBV30 and TRBJ1-6, with 8 nucleotides matching TRBD1. Germline V gene data show CDR1 as GTSNPN and CDR2 as SVGIG (reference sequence). The CDR3 runs to 13 residues. The J segment lost 8 bases and the V segment lost 5 bases, leaving 5 bases of the junction unmatched.

Concerning this clonotype itself: A read error may be the cause here, since a much bigger clone is one base away. The chain joins TRBV3-1 to TRBJ2-1; D remains unclear. The CDR3 runs to 13 residues. From germline, CDR1 is LGHDT and CDR2 YNNKEL (reference sequence). Trimming left V 2 bases short and J 6 bases short, with 8 bases between. The DNA for the CDR3 is TGTGCCAGCAGCCAATACCAGAGCAATGAGCAGTTCTTC. Protein sequence: CASSQYQSNEQFF.

V gene TRBV6-1 combines with J gene TRBJ1-6; D is possibly TRBD1 (5 bases). CDR3 length: 15 residues. V was trimmed by 1 base and J by 13 bases, leaving 17 bases between them. Per germline, CDR1 MNHNS and CDR2 SASEGT. The DNA for the CDR3 is TGTGCCAGCAGTGAAGATGTAGGGGAAGGGTCTCCCCTCCACTTT. Its protein product is CASSEDVGEGSPLHF.

In this sample, this clonotype turned up many times. The rearrangement joins TRBV9 to TRBJ2-5, with a tentative D call TRBD2 (5 bases). Trimming removed 4 bases at V and 2 bases at J, with 15 bases between. The CDR3 runs to 15 residues. The V gene's germline CDR1 is SGDLS and CDR2 YYNGEE. Here the CDR3 reads CASSPRAALQETQYF. CDR3 sequence (DNA): TGTGCCAGCAGCCCGAGGGCAGCGCTACAAGAGACCCAGTACTTC.

This clonotype was counted many times. The rearrangement uses TRBV7-2 and TRBJ2-5, with TRBD2 matching over 9 bases. Per germline, CDR1 SGHTA and CDR2 FQGNSA. The trim removed 2 bases at V and 5 bases at J, leaving 15 bases unmatched. This CDR3 comprises 18 residues. The CDR3 protein is CASSLYGRGRRGGETQYF. The CDR3 nucleotides are TGTGCCAGCAGCTTATATGGCCGGGGGCGGCGGGGGGGGGAGACCCAGTACTTC.

The DNA of the CDR3 is TGTGCCACCAGCAGAGCCTGGACGAGGAATTACAATGAGCAGTTCTTC. Its protein product is CATSRAWTRNYNEQFF. The gene calls are TRBV15 and TRBJ2-1, with no clear D. The germline gives CDR1 LNHNV, CDR2 YYDKDF (reference sequence). CDR3 length: 16 amino acids. The V gene lost 1 base and the J gene lost 4 bases, with 14 bases spanning the gap.

This clonotype has only a few counts. The rearrangement uses TRBV5-6 and TRBJ1-1; a weak D match, TRBD1 (5 bases). Germline assignment: CDR1 SGHDT and CDR2 YYEEEE. Between the trimmed V and J ends, which lost 4 bases and 1 base, there was a span of 14 bases. This CDR3 is 15 amino acids long. CDR3 sequence: CASSPYRPPNTEAFF. CDR3 nucleotides: TGTGCCAGCAGCCCATACAGGCCTCCGAACACTGAAGCTTTCTTT.

On this clonotype: This sequence may be a read error, since a much larger clone differs from it by one base. The CDR3, as DNA: TGCAGCGCCGATGCTGGGGGCATGGATGGCTACACCTTC. It encodes CSADAGGMDGYTF. This chain uses TRBV29-1 with TRBJ1-2; perhaps TRBD1 as D (6 bases). This CDR3 region has 13 residues. V lost 7 bases to trimming and J lost 6 bases, with 18 bases between them. Germline CDR1 SQVTM, CDR2 ANQGSEA.

The sample holds a few counts of this clonotype. This chain links TRBV29-1 with TRBJ1-1; 7 bases align to TRBD1. V shed 6 bases, J shed 1 base, and the junction held 5 bases outside the gene matches. CDR1 is SQVTM and CDR2 is ANQGSEA in the germline V gene. The CDR3 consists of 13 residues. CDR3 sequence reads: CSVAGQPNTEAFF. The DNA of the CDR3 is TGCAGCGTCGCGGGACAGCCGAACACTGAAGCTTTCTTT.

This sequence joins TRBV3-1 and TRBJ1-1, with D perhaps TRBD1 (5 bases). Germline V gene lookup returns CDR1 LGHDT and CDR2 YNNKEL (reference sequence). CDR3 length equals 15 residues. V was cut by 5 bases and J by 3 bases, with 16 bases left in between. Here the CDR3 reads CASSGVGATDTEAFF. CDR3 sequence (DNA): TGTGCCAGCAGCGGGGTAGGGGCGACGGACACTGAAGCTTTCTTT.

Here the CDR3 reads CASSESSSGGLYEQYF. CDR3 DNA sequence: TGCGCCAGCAGTGAGTCGAGTTCGGGAGGTCTCTACGAGCAGTACTTC. V is TRBV10-1 and J is TRBJ2-7; 7 bases agree with TRBD2. Germline assignment: CDR1 WNHNN and CDR2 SYGVQD (reference sequence). The CDR3 contains 16 residues. J gave up 3 bases and V 0 bases, and 8 bases lay outside the gene matches.

This clonotype was counted ten times or more. V and J are TRBV4-3 and TRBJ1-2; the D is unclear. Looked up from germline, CDR1 is LGHNA and CDR2 is YSLEER. This CDR3 has 15 amino acids. The V end was cut by 0 bases, the J end by 5 bases, with 13 bases between. The CDR3: CASSQEYGGRYGYTF. CDR3 DNA: TGCGCCAGCAGCCAAGAGTACGGAGGGAGATATGGCTACACCTTC.

As regards this clonotype: A clone one base away is much larger, so this may be a read error. The J gene is TRBJ2-3, the V gene TRBV3-1; no clear D. Germline CDR1 and CDR2: LGHDT and YNNKEL (reference sequence). The CDR3 length is 12 residues. CDR3 sequence reads: CASSQVTDTRYF. CDR3 coding DNA: TGTGCCAGCAGCCAGGTAACAGATACGCGGTATTTT.

The rearrangement links TRBV20-1 to TRBJ1-1, with D uncertain. This CDR3 has 14 amino acids. CDR1 is DFQATT and CDR2 is SNEGSKA in the germline V gene (reference sequence). V lost 0 bases to trimming and J lost 4 bases, with 12 bases between them. CDR3 sequence reads: CSARDFRTGTEAFF. The CDR3 DNA sequence: TGCAGTGCTAGAGATTTCCGAACTGGCACTGAAGCTTTCTTT.

This clonotype has ten or more counts. This chain uses TRBV7-9 with TRBJ1-2; TRBD1 is a possible D gene (5 bases). In germline, CDR1 is SEHNR, CDR2 FQNEAQ (reference sequence). V lost 1 base and J lost 4, with 13 bases in between. This CDR3 contains 15 residues. The CDR3 here is CASSLVGGSAYGYTF. Here the CDR3 DNA reads TGTGCCAGCAGCTTAGTCGGGGGGAGCGCCTATGGCTACACCTTC.

Points on this clonotype: A much larger clone lies a single base off, so this may be a read error. The genes are TRBV6-5 and TRBJ2-1; 8 bases are a match to TRBD2. The germline V gene has CDR1 MNHEY and CDR2 SVGAGI. Losses at the gene ends were 4 bases for V and 13 bases for J; bases not matched to a gene: 12. This CDR3 region has 14 residues. CDR3: CASSSTSGRSSQFF. CDR3 DNA: TGTGCCAGCAGTTCCACTAGCGGAAGGTCAAGCCAGTTCTTC.

The chain employs TRBV29-1 and TRBJ2-1, with 11 bases aligning to TRBD2. Germline V gene sequence: CDR1 SQVTM, CDR2 ANQGSEA. V lost 6 bases and J lost 8; bases outside the gene matches: 9. This CDR3 is built from 14 residues. This CDR3 reads CSVATSGVKYEQFF. For the CDR3, the DNA is TGCAGCGTCGCGACTAGCGGGGTTAAATATGAGCAGTTCTTC.

This chain links TRBV5-5 with TRBJ2-2; D may be TRBD1 (6 bases). V lost 3 bases and J 5 bases, leaving 11 bases between the germline ends. The CDR3 totals 14 residues. CDR1 is SGHKS and CDR2 is YYEKEE in the germline V gene (reference sequence). The CDR3 loop reads CASSSTGLTGELFF. The DNA for the CDR3 is TGTGCCAGCAGCTCTACAGGGTTAACCGGGGAGCTGTTTTTT.

Comment on this clonotype: This may come from a read error, since a much larger clone is one base off. The rearrangement links TRBV27 to TRBJ2-3; D is possibly TRBD1 or TRBD2 (5 bases each). Germline CDR1 and CDR2: MNHEY and SMNVEV (reference sequence). The length of the CDR3 is 17 residues. This chain's CDR3 is CASSQLAGPPSTDMQYF. CDR3 bases: TGTGCCAGCAGCCAGCTCGCAGGGCCACCTAGCACAGATATGCAGTATTTT.

There are many counts of this clonotype. The chain employs TRBV27 and TRBJ2-5, with 11 bases matching TRBD2. V lost 6 bases, J lost 5 bases, and 5 bases stayed unmatched. The CDR3 spans 14 residues. The germline V gene encodes CDR1 MNHEY and CDR2 SMNVEV (reference sequence). In DNA, the CDR3 is TGTGCCAGCAGACTAGCGGGGGCCGGGGAGACCCAGTACTTC. Amino acid sequence: CASRLAGAGETQYF.